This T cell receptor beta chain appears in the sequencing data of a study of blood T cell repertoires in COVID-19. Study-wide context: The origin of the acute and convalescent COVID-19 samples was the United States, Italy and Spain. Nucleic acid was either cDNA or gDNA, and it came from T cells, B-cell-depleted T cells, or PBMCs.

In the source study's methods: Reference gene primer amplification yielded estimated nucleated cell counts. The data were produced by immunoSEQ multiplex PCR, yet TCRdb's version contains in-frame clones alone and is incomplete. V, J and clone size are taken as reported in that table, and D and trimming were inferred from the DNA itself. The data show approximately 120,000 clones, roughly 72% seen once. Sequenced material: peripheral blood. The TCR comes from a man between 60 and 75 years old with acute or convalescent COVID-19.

CDR3 in amino acids: CAISESGGNEKLFF. CDR3 in DNA: TGTGCCATCAGTGAATCGGGGGGCAATGAAAAACTGTTTTTT. The V gene is TRBV10-3, the J gene TRBJ1-4, with D tentatively TRBD1 (6 bases). Germline V gene lookup returns CDR1 ENHRY and CDR2 SYGVKD. V was clipped by 3 bases and J by 5 bases, with 10 bases between them. The length of the CDR3 is 14 residues.